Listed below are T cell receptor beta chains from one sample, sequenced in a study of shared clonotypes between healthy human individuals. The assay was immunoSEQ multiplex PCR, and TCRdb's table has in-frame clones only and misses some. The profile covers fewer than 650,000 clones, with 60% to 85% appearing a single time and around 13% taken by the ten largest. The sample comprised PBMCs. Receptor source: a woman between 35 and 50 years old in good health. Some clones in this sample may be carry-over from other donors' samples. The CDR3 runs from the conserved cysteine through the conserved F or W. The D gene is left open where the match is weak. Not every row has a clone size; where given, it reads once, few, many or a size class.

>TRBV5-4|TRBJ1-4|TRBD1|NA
TGTGCCAGCAGCATACAGGGGGCTAATGAAAAACTGTTTTTT
CASSIQGANEKLFF
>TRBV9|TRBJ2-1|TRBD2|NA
TGTGCCAGCAGCGTAGGTAGCGGGAGGGCCTATGAGCAGTTCTTC
CASSVGSGRAYEQFF
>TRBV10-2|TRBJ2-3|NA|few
TGCGCCAGCAGGTCAGGTGGTGGTGGGGCAGATACGCAGTATTTT
CASRSGGGGADTQYF
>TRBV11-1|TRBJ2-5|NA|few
TGTGCCAGCAGCTCTCCAGGGTCGGGAGAGACCCAGTACTTC
CASSSPGSGETQYF
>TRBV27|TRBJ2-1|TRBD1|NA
TGTGCCAGCAGTTTAACTAACAGGGGTCGGGGTGAGCAGTTCTTC
CASSLTNRGRGEQFF
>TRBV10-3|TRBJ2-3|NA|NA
TGTGCCATCAGTGCTAATCCTCTCGGAGATACGCAGTATTTT
CAISANPLGDTQYF
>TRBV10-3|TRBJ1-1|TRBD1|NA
TGTGCCATCAGGACACGGGACAGGGACACTGAAGCTTTCTTT
CAIRTRDRDTEAFF
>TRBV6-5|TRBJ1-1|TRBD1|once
TGTGCCAGCAATGACAGGGGCGCCACTGAAGCTTTCTTT
CASNDRGATEAFF
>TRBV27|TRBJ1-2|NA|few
TGTGCCAGCAGTTTTAGGCAGGGCCTTGGGGACACCTTC
CASSFRQGLGDTF
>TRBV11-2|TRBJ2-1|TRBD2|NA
TGTGCCAGCAGCTTTATCTGGGGGGCTAGCGGGAACAATGAGCAGTTCTTC
CASSFIWGASGNNEQFF
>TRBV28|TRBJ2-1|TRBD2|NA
TGTGCCAGCCCGGGACTAGCGGGAGACTCAATTTGCGAGCAGTTCTTC
CASPGLAGDSICEQFF
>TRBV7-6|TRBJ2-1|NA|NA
TGTGCCAGCAGCCTTACAGGGAGCTCCTACAATGAGCAGTTCTTC
CASSLTGSSYNEQFF
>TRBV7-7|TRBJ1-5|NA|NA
TGTGCCAGCAGCGCAGGGGTGAATCAGCCCCAGCATTTT
CASSAGVNQPQHF
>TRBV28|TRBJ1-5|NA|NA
TGTGCCAGCAGTCCCGGACAGCCGTATAGCAATCAGCCCCAGCATTTT
CASSPGQPYSNQPQHF
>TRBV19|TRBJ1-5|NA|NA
TGTGCCAGTAGTATTTTAGGGCCTGATCAGCCCCAGCATTTT
CASSILGPDQPQHF
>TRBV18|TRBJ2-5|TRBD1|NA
TGTGCCAGCTCACCCGGACAGGGACAAGAGACCCAGTACTTC
CASSPGQGQETQYF
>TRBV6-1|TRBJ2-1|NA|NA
TGTGCCAGCAGTGAATGGCAGGAGCAGTTCTTC
CASSEWQEQFF
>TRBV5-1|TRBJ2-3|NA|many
TGCGCCAGCAGCTTTGGGGGCCCCACAGATACGCAGTATTTT
CASSFGGPTDTQYF
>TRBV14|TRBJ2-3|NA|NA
TGTGCCAGCGCTCCAGATACGCAGTATTTT
CASAPDTQYF
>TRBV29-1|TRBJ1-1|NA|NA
TGCAGCGCTCAATCAGTTGCAGAAGCTTTCTTT
CSAQSVAEAFF
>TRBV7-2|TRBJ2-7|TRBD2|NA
TGTGCCAGCAGCTTTGCTAGCGGGAGCTACGAGCAGTACTTC
CASSFASGSYEQYF
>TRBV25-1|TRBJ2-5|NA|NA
TGTGCCAGCACCAACGACAGGACTGGGGGGGAGACCCAGTACTTC
CASTNDRTGGETQYF
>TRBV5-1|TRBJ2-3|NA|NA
TGCGCCAGCAGCTTGGGGGGCGCGGGAAGCACAGATACGCAGTATTTT
CASSLGGAGSTDTQYF
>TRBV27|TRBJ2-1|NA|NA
TGTGCCAGCAGTCCCCAGGACACCGGACGCAATGAGCAGTTCTTC
CASSPQDTGRNEQFF
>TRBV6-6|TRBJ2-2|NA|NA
TGTGCCAGCAGCTACGGGGAATTCTTTAGCACCGGGGAGCTGTTTTTT
CASSYGEFFSTGELFF
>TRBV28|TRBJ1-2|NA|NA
TGTGCCAGCAGTTTAACCCGACTACAGGGTAATGGCTACACCTTC
CASSLTRLQGNGYTF
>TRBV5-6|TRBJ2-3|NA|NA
TGTGCCAGCAGCTTAGTGCCGGATACGCAGTATTTT
CASSLVPDTQYF
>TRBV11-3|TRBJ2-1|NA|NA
TGTGCCAGCAGCTTAACGCAGGGCTCCTACAATGAGCAGTTCTTC
CASSLTQGSYNEQFF
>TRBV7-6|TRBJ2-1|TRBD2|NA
TGTGCCAGCAGCTCTCTAGCGGTCGGGGGAGGTGAGCAGTTCTTC
CASSSLAVGGGEQFF
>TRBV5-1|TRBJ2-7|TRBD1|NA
TGCGCCAGCAGCCCCAGGGCAGGGGGCGATCCGGGCGAGCAGTACTTC
CASSPRAGGDPGEQYF
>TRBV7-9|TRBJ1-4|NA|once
TGTGCCAGCAGCTTCGGACAGCAAAATTATAATGAAAAACTGTTTTTT
CASSFGQQNYNEKLFF
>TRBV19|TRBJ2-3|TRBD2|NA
TGTGCCAGTAGTATTCGGAGCGGGAGGGTGGCAGATACGCAGTATTTT
CASSIRSGRVADTQYF
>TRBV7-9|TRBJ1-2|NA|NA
TGTGCCAGCAGCTCCCTGCCTAGGAATGGTGGCTACACCTTC
CASSSLPRNGGYTF
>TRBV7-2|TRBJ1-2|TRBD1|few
TGTGCCAGCAGCTTAGGGGGGACAGGGGGCCCTGGCTACACCTTC
CASSLGGTGGPGYTF
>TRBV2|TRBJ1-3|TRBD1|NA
TGTGCCAGCGGTACGACAGGGCCGCCTGGAAACACCATATATTTT
CASGTTGPPGNTIYF
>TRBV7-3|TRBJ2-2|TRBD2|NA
TGTGCCAGCGGCAAGGGACTAGCTACCGGGGAGCTGTTTTTT
CASGKGLATGELFF
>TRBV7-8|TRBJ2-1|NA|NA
TGTGCCAGCGGCCAAACTGTACTAGGCCATGAGCAGTTCTTC
CASGQTVLGHEQFF
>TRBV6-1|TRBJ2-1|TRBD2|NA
TGTGCCAGCAGGGGTACGGGACTAGCGGGAGCAGAGCAGTTCTTC
CASRGTGLAGAEQFF
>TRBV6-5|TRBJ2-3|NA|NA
TGTGCCAGCCGACTTACTAGCACAGATACGCAGTATTTT
CASRLTSTDTQYF
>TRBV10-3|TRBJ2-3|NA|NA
TGTGCCATCGGGATGGTGGGAGATACGCAGTATTTT
CAIGMVGDTQYF
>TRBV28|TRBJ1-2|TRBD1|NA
TGTGCCAGCACCCTAGACAGGGCCATTGTGTCATACACCTTC
CASTLDRAIVSYTF
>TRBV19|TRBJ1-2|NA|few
TGTGCCAGTGAGGAGCGGGGGCAGCGACGGGGTAATGGCTACACCTTC
CASEERGQRRGNGYTF
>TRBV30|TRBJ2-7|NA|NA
TGTGCCTGGACCCAGGGTGTGCACGAGCAGTACTTC
CAWTQGVHEQYF
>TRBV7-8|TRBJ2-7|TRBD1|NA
TGTGCCAGCAGCAACAACCGGGACAGGGTTTCCTACGAGCAGTACTTC
CASSNNRDRVSYEQYF
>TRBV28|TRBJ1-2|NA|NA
TGTGCCAGTCAAGCCCCTAACTATGGCTACACCTTC
CASQAPNYGYTF
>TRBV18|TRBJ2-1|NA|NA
TGTGCCAGCCCAGCCCAGGCCCTCTACTACAATGAGCAGTTCTTC
CASPAQALYYNEQFF
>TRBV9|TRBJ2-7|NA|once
TGTGCCAGCGGGAGCGGACCCCTCCAGGAGCAGTACTTC
CASGSGPLQEQYF
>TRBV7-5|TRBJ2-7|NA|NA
TGTGCCAGAAGCTTAGTCCGGGACTCCTACGAGCAGTACTTC
CARSLVRDSYEQYF
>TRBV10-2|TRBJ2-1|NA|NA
TGCGCCACAAAAGTTCTGAGCTCCTACAATGAGCAGTTCTTC
CATKVLSSYNEQFF
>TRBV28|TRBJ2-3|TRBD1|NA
TGTGCCATCCTCACCGGGACAGGCACAGATACGCAGTATTTT
CAILTGTGTDTQYF
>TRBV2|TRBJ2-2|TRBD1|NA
TGTGCCAGCAGCGAAACAGGGGCTGGGGAGCTGTTTTTT
CASSETGAGELFF
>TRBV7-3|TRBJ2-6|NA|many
TGTGCCAGCAGCTCTGGGGCCAACGTCCTGACTTTC
CASSSGANVLTF
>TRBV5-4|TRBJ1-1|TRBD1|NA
TGTGCCAGCAGCTTACAGGGGGGGACTGAAGCTTTCTTT
CASSLQGGTEAFF
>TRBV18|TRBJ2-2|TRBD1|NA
TGTGCCAGCTCACCTCAATCGACAGGGACAGACGGGGAGCTGTTTTTT
CASSPQSTGTDGELFF
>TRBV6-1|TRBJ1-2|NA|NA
TGTGCCAGCAGTGGGGCCCACTATGGCTACACCTTC
CASSGAHYGYTF
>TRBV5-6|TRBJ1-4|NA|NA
TGTGCCAGCAGCTTCTTCGACGGACGTACCGCAACTAATGAAAAACTGTTTTTT
CASSFFDGRTATNEKLFF